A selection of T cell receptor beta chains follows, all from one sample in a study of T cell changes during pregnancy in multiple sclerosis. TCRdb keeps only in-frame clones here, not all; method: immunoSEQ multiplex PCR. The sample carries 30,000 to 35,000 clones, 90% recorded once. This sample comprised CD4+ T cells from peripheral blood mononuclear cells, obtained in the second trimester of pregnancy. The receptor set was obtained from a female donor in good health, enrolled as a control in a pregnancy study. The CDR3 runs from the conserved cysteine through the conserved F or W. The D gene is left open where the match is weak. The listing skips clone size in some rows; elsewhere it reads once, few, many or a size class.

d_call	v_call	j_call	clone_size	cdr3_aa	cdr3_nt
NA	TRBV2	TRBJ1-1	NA	CASTGFTEAFF	TGTGCCAGCACGGGGTTCACTGAAGCTTTCTTT
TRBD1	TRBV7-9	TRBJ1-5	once	CASSPQGYLPQHF	TGTGCCAGCAGCCCACAGGGGTATCTGCCCCAGCATTTT
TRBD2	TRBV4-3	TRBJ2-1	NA	CASSQERGGPYNEQFF	TGCGCCAGCAGCCAGGAGCGGGGGGGCCCCTACAATGAGCAGTTCTTC
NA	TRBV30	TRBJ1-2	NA	CAWSVSSAGGYTF	TGTGCCTGGAGTGTATCGTCAGCGGGGGGCTACACCTTC
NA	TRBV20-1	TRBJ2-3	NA	CSASGGDTQYF	TGCAGTGCTAGTGGGGGGGATACGCAGTATTTT
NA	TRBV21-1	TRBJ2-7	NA	CASSKAHLAGGPYEQYF	TGTGCCAGCAGCAAAGCCCATCTAGCGGGGGGGCCCTACGAGCAGTACTTC
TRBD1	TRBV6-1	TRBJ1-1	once	CASSGDRSTEAFF	TGTGCCAGCAGTGGGGACAGGAGCACTGAAGCTTTCTTT
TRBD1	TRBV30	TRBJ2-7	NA	CAWSVQGAIHEQYF	TGTGCCTGGAGTGTCCAGGGGGCTATCCACGAGCAGTACTTC
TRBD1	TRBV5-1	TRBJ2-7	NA	CASSRDRGSYEQYF	TGCGCCAGTTCCCGGGACAGGGGCTCCTACGAGCAGTACTTC
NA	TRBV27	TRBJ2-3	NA	CASSLSFRGLGLTDTQYF	TGTGCCAGCAGTCTTTCCTTCCGGGGGTTGGGGTTGACAGATACGCAGTATTTT
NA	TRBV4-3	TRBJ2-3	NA	CASSHSSTDTQYF	TGCGCCAGCAGCCATTCTAGCACAGATACGCAGTATTTT
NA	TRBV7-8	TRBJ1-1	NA	CASSLGTANTEAFF	TGTGCCAGCAGCTTAGGGACAGCGAACACTGAAGCTTTCTTT
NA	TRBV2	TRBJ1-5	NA	CASSEAQRQVNQPQHF	TGTGCCAGCAGTGAAGCCCAAAGACAGGTCAATCAGCCCCAGCATTTT
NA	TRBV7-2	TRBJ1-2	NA	CASSFPGRSYGYTF	TGTGCCAGCAGCTTTCCGGGAAGGTCCTATGGCTACACCTTC
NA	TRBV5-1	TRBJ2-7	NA	CASSLDAFVYEQYF	TGCGCCAGCAGCTTGGACGCGTTCGTCTACGAGCAGTACTTC
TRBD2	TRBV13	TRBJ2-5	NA	CASSLINFLAGSGETQYF	TGTGCCAGCAGCTTAATTAACTTCCTAGCGGGGTCGGGAGAGACCCAGTACTTC
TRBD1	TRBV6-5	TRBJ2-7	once	CASSYQPEQGYEQYF	TGTGCCAGCAGTTACCAACCAGAACAGGGGTACGAGCAGTACTTC
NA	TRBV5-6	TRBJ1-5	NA	CASSLAGSDRINQPQHF	TGTGCCAGCAGCTTGGCCGGGTCAGATCGTATTAATCAGCCCCAGCATTTT
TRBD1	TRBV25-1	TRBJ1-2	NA	CASSGSGTGARSDGYTF	TGTGCCAGCAGTGGTTCGGGGACAGGGGCCAGATCGGATGGCTACACCTTC
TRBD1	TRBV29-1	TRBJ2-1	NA	CSLQGLSNEQFF	TGCAGCTTACAGGGGCTCTCCAATGAGCAGTTCTTC
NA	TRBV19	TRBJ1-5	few	CASSGQSQPQHF	TGTGCCAGTAGTGGACAGAGTCAGCCCCAGCATTTT
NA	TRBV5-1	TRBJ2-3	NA	CASSLSEPTDTQYF	TGCGCCAGCAGCTTGTCGGAGCCCACAGATACGCAGTATTTT
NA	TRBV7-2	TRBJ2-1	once	CASSFINEQFF	TGTGCCAGCAGCTTCATCAATGAGCAGTTCTTC
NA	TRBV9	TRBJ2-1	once	CASSKEGGPYNEQFF	TGTGCCAGCAGTAAAGAGGGGGGGCCCTACAATGAGCAGTTCTTC
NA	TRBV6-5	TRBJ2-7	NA	CASSPQPGATYEQYF	TGTGCCAGCAGCCCACAGCCAGGGGCGACCTACGAGCAGTACTTC
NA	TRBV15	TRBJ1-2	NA	CATSRDLAGYTF	TGTGCCACCAGCAGAGATTTGGCTGGCTACACCTTC
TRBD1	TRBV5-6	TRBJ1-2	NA	CASSWGTGVDGYTF	TGTGCCAGCAGCTGGGGGACAGGGGTTGATGGCTACACCTTC
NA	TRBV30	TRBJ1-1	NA	CAWSVQVNTEAFF	TGTGCCTGGAGTGTACAGGTGAACACTGAAGCTTTCTTT
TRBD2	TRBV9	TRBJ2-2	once	CASSVEAASGTGTGELFF	TGTGCCAGCAGCGTAGAAGCGGCTAGCGGGACGGGCACCGGGGAGCTGTTTTTT
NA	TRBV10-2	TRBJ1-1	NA	CASRGGAGYTEAFF	TGCGCCAGCAGGGGAGGGGCAGGTTACACTGAAGCTTTCTTT
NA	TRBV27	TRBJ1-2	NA	CASRGGSDYGYTF	TGTGCCAGCAGGGGGGGGAGCGACTATGGCTACACCTTC
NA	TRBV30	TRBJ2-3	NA	CAWTRLATQYF	TGTGCCTGGACCCGCTTAGCTACGCAGTATTTT
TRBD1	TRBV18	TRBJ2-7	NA	CASSAQGVHEQYF	TGTGCCAGCTCAGCGCAGGGGGTCCACGAGCAGTACTTC
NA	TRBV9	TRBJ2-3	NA	CASSVAAGANTDTQYF	TGTGCCAGCAGCGTGGCGGCGGGGGCGAACACAGATACGCAGTATTTT
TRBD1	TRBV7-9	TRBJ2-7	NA	CASSLSTGVPEQYF	TGTGCCAGCAGCCTGTCGACAGGGGTGCCTGAGCAGTACTTC
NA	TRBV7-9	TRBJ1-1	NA	CASSPSWNTEAFF	TGTGCCAGCAGCCCTTCTTGGAACACTGAAGCTTTCTTT
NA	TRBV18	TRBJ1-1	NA	CASSPTRVEAFF	TGTGCCAGCTCACCAACTAGGGTTGAAGCTTTCTTT
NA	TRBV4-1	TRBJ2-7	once	CASSQVRDYEQYF	TGCGCCAGCAGCCAAGTCCGGGACTACGAGCAGTACTTC
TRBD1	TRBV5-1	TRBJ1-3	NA	CASSPTGTGISSGNTIYF	TGCGCCAGCAGCCCTACCGGGACAGGGATTTCTAGTGGAAACACCATATATTTT
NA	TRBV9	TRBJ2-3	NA	CASSVGGRDTQYF	TGTGCCAGCAGCGTGGGGGGGCGAGATACGCAGTATTTT
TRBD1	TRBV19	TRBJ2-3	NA	CASSTRQGITDTQYF	TGTGCCAGTAGCACCCGACAGGGGATAACAGATACGCAGTATTTT
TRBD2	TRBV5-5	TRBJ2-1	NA	CASDSGGNSYNEQFF	TGTGCCAGCGACTCGGGGGGGAACTCCTACAATGAGCAGTTCTTC
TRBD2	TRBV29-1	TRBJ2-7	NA	CSVEVGRAYEQYF	TGCAGCGTTGAGGTCGGGAGGGCCTACGAGCAGTACTTC
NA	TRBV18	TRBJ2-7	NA	CASSQGTTGYEQYF	TGTGCCAGCTCTCAGGGGACAACAGGGTACGAGCAGTACTTC
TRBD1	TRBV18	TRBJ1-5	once	CASSPGQGSNQPQHF	TGTGCCAGCTCACCGGGACAGGGTAGCAATCAGCCCCAGCATTTT
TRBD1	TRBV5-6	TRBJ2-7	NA	CASRKDRGLNEQYF	TGTGCCAGCAGGAAGGACAGGGGGCTGAACGAGCAGTACTTC